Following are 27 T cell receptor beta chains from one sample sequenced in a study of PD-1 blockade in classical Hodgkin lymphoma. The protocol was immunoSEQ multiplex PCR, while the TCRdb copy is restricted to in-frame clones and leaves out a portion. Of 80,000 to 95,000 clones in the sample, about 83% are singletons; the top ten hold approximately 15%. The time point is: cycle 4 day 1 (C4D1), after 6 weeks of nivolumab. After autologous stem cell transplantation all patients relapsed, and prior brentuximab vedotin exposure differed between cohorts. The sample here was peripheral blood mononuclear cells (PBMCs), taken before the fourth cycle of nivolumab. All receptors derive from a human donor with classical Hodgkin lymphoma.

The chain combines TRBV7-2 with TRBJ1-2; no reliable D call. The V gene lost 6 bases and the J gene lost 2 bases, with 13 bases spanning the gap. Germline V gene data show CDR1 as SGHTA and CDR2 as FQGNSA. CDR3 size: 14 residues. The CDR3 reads CASSQWTGNYGYTF. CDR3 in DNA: TGTGCCAGCAGTCAGTGGACGGGGAACTATGGCTACACCTTC.

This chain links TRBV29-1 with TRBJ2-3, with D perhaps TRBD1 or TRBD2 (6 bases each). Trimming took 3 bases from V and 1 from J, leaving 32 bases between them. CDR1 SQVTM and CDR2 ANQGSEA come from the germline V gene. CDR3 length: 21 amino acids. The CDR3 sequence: CSVEIGGFGQRPSRGTDTQYF. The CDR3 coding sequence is TGCAGCGTTGAGATCGGGGGATTTGGACAGAGACCGTCGAGGGGCACAGATACGCAGTATTTT.

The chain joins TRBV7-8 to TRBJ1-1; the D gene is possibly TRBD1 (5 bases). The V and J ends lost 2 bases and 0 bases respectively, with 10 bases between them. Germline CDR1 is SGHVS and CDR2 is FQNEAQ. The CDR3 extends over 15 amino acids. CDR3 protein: CASSLSGTVNTEAFF. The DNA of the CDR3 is TGTGCCAGCAGCTTATCAGGGACCGTGAACACTGAAGCTTTCTTT.

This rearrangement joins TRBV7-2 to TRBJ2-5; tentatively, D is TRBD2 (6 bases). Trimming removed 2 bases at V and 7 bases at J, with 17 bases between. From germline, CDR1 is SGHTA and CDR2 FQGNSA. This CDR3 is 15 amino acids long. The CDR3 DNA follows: TGTGCCAGCAGCTTAAGCCTAGCGACTGATAGGACCCAGTACTTC. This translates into CASSLSLATDRTQYF.

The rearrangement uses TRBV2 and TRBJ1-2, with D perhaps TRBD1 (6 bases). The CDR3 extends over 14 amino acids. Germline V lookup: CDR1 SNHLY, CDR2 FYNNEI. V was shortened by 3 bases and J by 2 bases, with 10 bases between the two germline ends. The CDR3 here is CASSESGVNYGYTF. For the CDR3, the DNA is TGTGCCAGCAGTGAGTCAGGGGTGAACTATGGCTACACCTTC.

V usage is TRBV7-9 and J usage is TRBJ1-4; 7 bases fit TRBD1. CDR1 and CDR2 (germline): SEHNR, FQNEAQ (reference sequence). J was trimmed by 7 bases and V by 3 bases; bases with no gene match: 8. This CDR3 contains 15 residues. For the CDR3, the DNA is TGTGCCAGCAGCTTCAGGGGGGAAGGGGGTGAAAAACTGTTTTTT. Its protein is CASSFRGEGGEKLFF.

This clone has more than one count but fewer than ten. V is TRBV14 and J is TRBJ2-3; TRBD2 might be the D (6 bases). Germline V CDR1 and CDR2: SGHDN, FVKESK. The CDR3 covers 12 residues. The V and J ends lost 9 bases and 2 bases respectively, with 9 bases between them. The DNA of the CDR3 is TGTGCCAGTGGGACTTTCACAGATACGCAGTATTTT. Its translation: CASGTFTDTQYF.

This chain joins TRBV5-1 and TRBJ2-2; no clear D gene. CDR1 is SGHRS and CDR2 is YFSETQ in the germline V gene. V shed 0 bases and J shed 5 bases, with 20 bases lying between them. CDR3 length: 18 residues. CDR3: CASSLEGLTPWGTGELFF. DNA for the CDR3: TGCGCCAGCAGCTTGGAAGGTCTTACCCCTTGGGGAACCGGGGAGCTGTTTTTT. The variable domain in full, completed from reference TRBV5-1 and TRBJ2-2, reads KAGVTQTPRYLIKTRGQQVTLSCSPISGHRSVSWYQQTPGQGLQFLFEYFSETQRNKGNFPGRFSGRQFSNSRSEMNVSTLELGDSALYLCASSLEGLTPWGTGELFFGEGSRLTVL.

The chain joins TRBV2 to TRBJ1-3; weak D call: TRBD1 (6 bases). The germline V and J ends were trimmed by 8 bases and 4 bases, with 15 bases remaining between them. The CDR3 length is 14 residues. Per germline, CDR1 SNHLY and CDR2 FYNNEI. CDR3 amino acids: CASGLTGSGNTIYF. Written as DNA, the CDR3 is TGTGCCAGCGGCCTTACAGGGTCAGGAAACACCATATATTTT.

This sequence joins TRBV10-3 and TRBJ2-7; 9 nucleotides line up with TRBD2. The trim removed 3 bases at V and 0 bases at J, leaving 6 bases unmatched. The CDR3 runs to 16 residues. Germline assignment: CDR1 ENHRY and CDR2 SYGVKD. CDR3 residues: CAISDPSGTSSYEQYF. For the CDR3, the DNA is TGTGCCATCAGTGATCCTAGCGGGACAAGCTCCTACGAGCAGTACTTC.

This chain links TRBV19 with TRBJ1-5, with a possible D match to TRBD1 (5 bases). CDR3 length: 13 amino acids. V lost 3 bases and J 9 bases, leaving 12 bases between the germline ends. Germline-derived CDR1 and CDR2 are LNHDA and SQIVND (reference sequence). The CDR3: CASSIGGMAPQHF. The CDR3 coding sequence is TGTGCCAGTAGTATCGGGGGAATGGCGCCCCAGCATTTT.

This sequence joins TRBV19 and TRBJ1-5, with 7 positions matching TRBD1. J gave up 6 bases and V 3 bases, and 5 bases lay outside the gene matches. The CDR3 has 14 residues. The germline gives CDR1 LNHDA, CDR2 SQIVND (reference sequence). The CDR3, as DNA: TGTGCCAGTAGTATCGACAGGGTAAGTCAGCCCCAGCATTTT. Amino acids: CASSIDRVSQPQHF.

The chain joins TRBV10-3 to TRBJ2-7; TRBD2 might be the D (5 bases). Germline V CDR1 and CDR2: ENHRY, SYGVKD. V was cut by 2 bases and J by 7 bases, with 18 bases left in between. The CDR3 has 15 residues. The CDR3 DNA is TGTGCCATCAGTGAGAGTGGCGGAGATCGGGGAGAGCAGTACTTC. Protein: CAISESGGDRGEQYF.

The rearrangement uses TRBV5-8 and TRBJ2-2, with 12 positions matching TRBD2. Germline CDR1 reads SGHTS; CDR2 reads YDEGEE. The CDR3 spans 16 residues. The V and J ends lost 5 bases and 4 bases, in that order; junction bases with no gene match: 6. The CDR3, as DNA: TGTGCCAGCAGACAAGGACTAGCGGGATTCACCGGGGAGCTGTTTTTT. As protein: CASRQGLAGFTGELFF.

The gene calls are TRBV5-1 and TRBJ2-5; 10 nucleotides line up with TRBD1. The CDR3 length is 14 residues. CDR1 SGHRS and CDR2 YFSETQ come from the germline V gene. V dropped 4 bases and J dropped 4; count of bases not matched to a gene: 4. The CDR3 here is CASSTRDRGETQYF. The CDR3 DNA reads TGCGCCAGCAGCACCCGGGACAGGGGAGAGACCCAGTACTTC.

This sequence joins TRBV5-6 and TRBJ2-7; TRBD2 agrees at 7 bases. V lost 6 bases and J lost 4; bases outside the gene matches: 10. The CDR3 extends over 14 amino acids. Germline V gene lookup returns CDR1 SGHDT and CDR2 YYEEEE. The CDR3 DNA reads TGTGCCAGCACTAGGGGCGGGAGCTATTACGAGCAGTACTTC. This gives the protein CASTRGGSYYEQYF.

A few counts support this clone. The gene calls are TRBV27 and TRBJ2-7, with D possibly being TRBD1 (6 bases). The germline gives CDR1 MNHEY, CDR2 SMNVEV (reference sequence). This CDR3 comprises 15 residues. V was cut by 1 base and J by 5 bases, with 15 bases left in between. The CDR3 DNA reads TGTGCCAGCAGTTTATACCCCCAGGGGCGCAACGAGCAGTACTTC. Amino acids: CASSLYPQGRNEQYF.

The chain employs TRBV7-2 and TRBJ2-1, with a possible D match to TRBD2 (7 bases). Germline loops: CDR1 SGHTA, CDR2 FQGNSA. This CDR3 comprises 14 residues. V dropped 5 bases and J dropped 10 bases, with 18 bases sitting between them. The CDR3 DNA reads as TGTGCCAGCAGCCAAGGGGGGGCACCGAGGGAGCAGTTCTTC. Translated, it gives CASSQGGAPREQFF.

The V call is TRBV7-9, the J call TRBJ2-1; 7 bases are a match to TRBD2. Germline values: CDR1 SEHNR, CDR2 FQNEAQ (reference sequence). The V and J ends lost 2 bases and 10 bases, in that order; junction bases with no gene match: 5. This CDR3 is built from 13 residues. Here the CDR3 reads CASSLRLAVEQFF. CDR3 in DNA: TGTGCCAGCAGCTTAAGACTAGCAGTAGAGCAGTTCTTC.

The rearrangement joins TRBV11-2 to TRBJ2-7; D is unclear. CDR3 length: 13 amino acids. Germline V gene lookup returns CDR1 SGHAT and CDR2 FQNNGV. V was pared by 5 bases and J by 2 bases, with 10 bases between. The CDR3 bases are TGTGCCAGCAGCCTTAGTAGGCCCTACGAGCAGTACTTC. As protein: CASSLSRPYEQYF. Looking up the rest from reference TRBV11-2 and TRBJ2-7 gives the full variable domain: EAGVAQSPRYKIIEKRQSVAFWCNPISGHATLYWYQQILGQGPKLLIQFQNNGVVDDSQLPKDRFSAERLKGVDSTLKIQPAKLEDSAVYLCASSLSRPYEQYFGPGTRLTVT.

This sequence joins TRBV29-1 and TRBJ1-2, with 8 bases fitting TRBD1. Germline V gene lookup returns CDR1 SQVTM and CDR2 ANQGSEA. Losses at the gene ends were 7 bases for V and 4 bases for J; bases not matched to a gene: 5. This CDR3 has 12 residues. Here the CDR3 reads CSGRDRFYGYTF. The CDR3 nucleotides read TGCAGCGGGCGGGACAGGTTCTATGGCTACACCTTC.

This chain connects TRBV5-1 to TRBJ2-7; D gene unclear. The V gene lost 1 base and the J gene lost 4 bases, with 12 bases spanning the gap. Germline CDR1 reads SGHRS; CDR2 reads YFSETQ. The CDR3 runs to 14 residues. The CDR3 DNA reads TGCGCCAGCAGCTTGCTGGGCAGCGAGTACGAGCAGTACTTC. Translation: CASSLLGSEYEQYF.

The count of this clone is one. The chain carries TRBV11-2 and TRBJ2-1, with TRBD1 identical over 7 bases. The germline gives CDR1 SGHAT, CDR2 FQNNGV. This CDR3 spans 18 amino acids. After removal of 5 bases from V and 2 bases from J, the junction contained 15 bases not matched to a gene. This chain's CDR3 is CASSQQGMGAAAYNEQFF. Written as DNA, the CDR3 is TGTGCCAGCAGCCAACAGGGGATGGGGGCGGCCGCCTACAATGAGCAGTTCTTC.

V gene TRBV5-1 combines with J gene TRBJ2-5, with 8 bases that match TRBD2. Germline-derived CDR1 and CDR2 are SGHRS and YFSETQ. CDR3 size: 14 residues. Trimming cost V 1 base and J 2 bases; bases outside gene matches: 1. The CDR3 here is CASSLLAGQETQYF. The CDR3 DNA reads TGCGCCAGCAGCTTGCTAGCGGGTCAAGAGACCCAGTACTTC.

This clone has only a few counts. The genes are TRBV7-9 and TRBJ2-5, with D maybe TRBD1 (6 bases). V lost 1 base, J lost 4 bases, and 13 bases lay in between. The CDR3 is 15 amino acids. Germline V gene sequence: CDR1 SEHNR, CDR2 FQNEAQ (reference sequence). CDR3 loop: CASSLVGTNRETQYF. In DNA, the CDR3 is TGTGCCAGCAGCTTAGTTGGGACAAATAGAGAGACCCAGTACTTC.

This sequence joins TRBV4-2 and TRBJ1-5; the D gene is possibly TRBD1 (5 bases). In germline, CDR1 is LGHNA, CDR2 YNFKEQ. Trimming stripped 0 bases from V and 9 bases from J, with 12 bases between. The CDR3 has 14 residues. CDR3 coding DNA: TGTGCCAGCAGCCAAGAGAGGACCGGGGGGCCCCAGCATTTT. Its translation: CASSQERTGGPQHF.

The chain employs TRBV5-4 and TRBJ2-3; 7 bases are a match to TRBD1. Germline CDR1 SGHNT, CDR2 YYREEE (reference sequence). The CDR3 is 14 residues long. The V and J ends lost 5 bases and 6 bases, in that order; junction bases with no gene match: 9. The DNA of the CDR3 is TGTGCCAGCAGGGACGGACAGGCCTGGGATACGCAGTATTTT. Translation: CASRDGQAWDTQYF. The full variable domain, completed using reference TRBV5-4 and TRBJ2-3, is ETGVTQSPTHLIKTRGQQVTLRCSSQSGHNTVSWYQQALGQGPQFIFQYYREEENGRGNFPPRFSGLQFPNYSSELNVNALELDDSALYLCASRDGQAWDTQYFGPGTRLTVL.